Each of the 17 T cell receptor beta chains below was sequenced from the same sample in a study of cytomegalovirus exposure and HLA in healthy donors. Researchers ran the PCR with 60 Vbeta and 13 Jbeta primers. Produced via immunoSEQ multiplex PCR; TCRdb's table is partial and in-frame only. The table has 150,000 to 200,000 clones, approximately 79% seen once; the top ten hold 1.9%. Sequenced material: PBMCs. The origin of the receptors is a human donor in good health.

This sequence joins TRBV4-1 and TRBJ1-1; 9 bases match TRBD1. The CDR3 contains 15 residues. Unmatched junction bases numbered 5, after V lost 3 bases and J lost 3 bases. Germline CDR1 MGHRA, CDR2 YSYEKL. CDR3 sequence (DNA): TGCGCCAGCAGCCACGTACAGGGGGCGGACACTGAAGCTTTCTTT. Its translation is CASSHVQGADTEAFF.

The chain carries TRBV5-1 and TRBJ1-6; D is perhaps TRBD1 (6 bases). The germline gives CDR1 SGHRS, CDR2 YFSETQ. V gave up 6 bases and J gave up 11 bases, with 21 bases separating them. This CDR3 region has 15 residues. The CDR3 bases are TGCGCCAGCACTACAGGGTTGGGGCTACGGGCACCCCTCCACTTT. Its translation: CASTTGLGLRAPLHF.

This chain connects TRBV4-3 to TRBJ2-2; TRBD1 matches at 9 bases. The CDR3 spans 15 residues. Germline assignment: CDR1 LGHNA and CDR2 YSLEER. With V trimmed by 4 bases and J by 4 bases, 4 bases remained unmatched. The DNA of the CDR3 is TGCGCCAGCAGCCCTGGACAGGGGTCCACCGGGGAGCTGTTTTTT. Amino acids: CASSPGQGSTGELFF.

This clone was observed a few times. This chain uses TRBV11-3 with TRBJ1-1; TRBD1 is a possible D gene (5 bases). Trimming took off 1 base at V and 3 bases at J, with 18 bases between the two ends. The CDR3 covers 17 residues. CDR1 and CDR2 (germline): SGHNT, YENEEA. The CDR3 coding sequence is TGTGCCAGCAGCTTAGCGTCGATCAGGACGGGGGACACTGAAGCTTTCTTT. As protein: CASSLASIRTGDTEAFF. Full variable domain (remainder filled in from reference TRBV11-3 and TRBJ1-1): EAGVVQSPRYKIIEKKQPVAFWCNPISGHNTLYWYLQNLGQGPELLIRYENEEAVDDSQLPKDRFSAERLKGVDSTLKIQPAELGDSAVYLCASSLASIRTGDTEAFFGQGTRLTVV.

V usage is TRBV28 and J usage is TRBJ1-6, with D maybe TRBD1 (6 bases). The CDR3 extends over 15 amino acids. The germline V gene has CDR1 MDHEN and CDR2 SYDVKM. V gave up 2 bases and J gave up 10 bases, with 15 bases separating them. This chain's CDR3 is CASSLAPTGESPLHF. CDR3 sequence (DNA): TGTGCCAGCAGTTTAGCCCCGACAGGCGAATCACCCCTCCACTTT. Looking up the rest from reference TRBV28 and TRBJ1-6 gives the full variable domain: DVKVTQSSRYLVKRTGEKVFLECVQDMDHENMFWYRQDPGLGLRLIYFSYDVKMKEKGDIPEGYSVSREKKERFSLILESASTNQTSMYLCASSLAPTGESPLHFGNGTRLTVT.

V and J are TRBV5-6 and TRBJ1-2; D not resolved. CDR1 is SGHDT, CDR2 YYEEEE, per germline. The germline V and J ends were trimmed by 1 base and 3 bases, with 10 bases remaining between them. The CDR3 consists of 14 residues. Here the CDR3 reads CASSLTSPDYGYTF. DNA of the CDR3: TGTGCCAGCAGCTTGACAAGTCCAGACTATGGCTACACCTTC.

This clone was recorded once. A read error may account for a junction end that differs from germline. The CDR3 spells CAGRAQGWNIQYF. CDR3 sequence (DNA): TGTGCCGGCAGAGCCCAGGGGTGGAACATTCAGTACTTC. V usage is TRBV6-5 and J usage is TRBJ2-4; weak D call: TRBD1 (6 bases). Germline-derived CDR1 and CDR2 are MNHEY and SVGAGI. CDR3 length: 13 residues.

In regard to this clone: Germline is not matched at one junction end, which may reflect a read error. The gene calls are TRBV5-8 and TRBJ1-2; D may be TRBD1 (5 bases). Germline assignment: CDR1 SGHTS and CDR2 YDEGEE. The length of the CDR3 is 11 residues. CDR3 DNA: TGTGCCAGCAGCTTGGGGACACGGCTGGGATTC. Translating it yields CASSLGTRLGF.

The CDR3 reads CASSLDGTGDDEQFF. CDR3 nucleotide sequence: TGTGCCAGCAGCTTAGATGGGACAGGGGATGATGAGCAGTTCTTC. V and J are TRBV7-6 and TRBJ2-1, with TRBD1 matching 10 bases. The CDR3 length is 15 residues. Germline trimming cut 1 base from V and 8 bases from J; bases unmatched to any gene: 5. Germline V lookup: CDR1 SGHVS, CDR2 FNYEAQ.

CDR3 bases: TGCGCCAGCAGTGAGTCTGGGACAGGGTTGCCCGGGGAGCTGTTTTTT. Its protein is CASSESGTGLPGELFF. This chain links TRBV10-1 with TRBJ2-2, with 9 bases lining up with TRBD1. V lost 0 bases to trimming and J lost 6 bases; unmatched junction nucleotides: 5. Germline values: CDR1 WNHNN, CDR2 SYGVQD (reference sequence). The CDR3 has 16 amino acids.

The chain is built from TRBV9 and TRBJ2-2; D is unclear. This CDR3 region has 13 residues. Germline V gives CDR1 SGDLS, CDR2 YYNGEE. With 0 bases removed from V and 6 bases from J, the gap between germline ends came to 6 bases. The DNA of the CDR3 is TGTGCCAGCAGCGTAGAAAGCGCCGGGGAGCTGTTTTTT. It yields the protein CASSVESAGELFF.

The V gene is TRBV9, the J gene TRBJ2-3; 9 nucleotides line up with TRBD2. V dropped 0 bases and J dropped 7; count of bases not matched to a gene: 6. Germline V gene sequence: CDR1 SGDLS, CDR2 YYNGEE. CDR3 length: 15 residues. CDR3 protein: CASSVDWRGGNTQYF. CDR3 DNA sequence: TGTGCCAGCAGCGTAGATTGGCGGGGGGGCAATACGCAGTATTTT.

The chain couples TRBV2 to TRBJ2-1; TRBD1 is a possible D gene (6 bases). V lost 6 bases to trimming and J lost 2 bases, with 11 bases between them. Germline assignment: CDR1 SNHLY and CDR2 FYNNEI. This CDR3 has 14 residues. The CDR3 bases are TGTGCCAGCAGGGGGACAAACACCTACAATGAGCAGTTCTTC. It translates to CASRGTNTYNEQFF. The variable domain in full, with the rest retrieved from reference TRBV2 and TRBJ2-1, is EPEVTQTPSHQVTQMGQEVILRCVPISNHLYFYWYRQILGQKVEFLVSFYNNEISEKSEIFDDQFSVERPDGSNFTLKIRSTKLEDSAMYFCASRGTNTYNEQFFGPGTRLTVL.

The chain couples TRBV12-5 to TRBJ1-2; TRBD1 agrees at 7 bases. CDR3 length equals 13 residues. Germline CDR1 LGHNT, CDR2 FRNRAP. Losses at the gene ends were 9 bases for V and 0 bases for J; bases not matched to a gene: 4. CDR3 in amino acids: CASQGDSNYGYTF. For the CDR3, the DNA is TGTGCTAGCCAGGGGGACTCTAACTATGGCTACACCTTC. The full variable domain, with the rest looked up from reference TRBV12-5 and TRBJ1-2, is DARVTQTPRHKVTEMGQEVTMRCQPILGHNTVFWYRQTMMQGLELLAYFRNRAPLDDSGMPKDRFSAEMPDATLATLKIQPSEPRDSAVYFCASQGDSNYGYTFGSGTRLTVV.

V is TRBV4-1 and J is TRBJ2-7, with a tentative D call TRBD2 (5 bases). Germline V gives CDR1 MGHRA, CDR2 YSYEKL. V lost 0 bases and J 4 bases, leaving 13 bases between the germline ends. This CDR3 has 15 residues. CDR3: CASSQDPGNFYEQYF. The CDR3 region has the DNA TGCGCCAGCAGCCAAGATCCGGGGAACTTTTACGAGCAGTACTTC.

The chain carries TRBV19 and TRBJ1-5; possibly TRBD1 for D (6 bases). CDR1 and CDR2 (germline): LNHDA, SQIVND (reference sequence). This CDR3 is built from 14 residues. Trimming stripped 5 bases from V and 3 bases from J, with 11 bases between. The CDR3 loop is CASSLGQLNQPQHF. The DNA for the CDR3 is TGTGCCAGTAGTCTTGGACAGCTCAATCAGCCCCAGCATTTT.

The gene calls are TRBV5-1 and TRBJ1-4; perhaps TRBD1 as D (6 bases). There are 16 residues in the CDR3. The germline CDR1 and CDR2 sequences are SGHRS and YFSETQ. V was pared by 5 bases and J by 6 bases, with 20 bases between. The CDR3 region has the DNA TGCGCCAGCAGAGCCTCCACCGGGAGGGGGGATGAAAAACTGTTTTTT. It specifies CASRASTGRGDEKLFF.